The sequence of this TCR beta chain was determined in a study of T cells in tuberculosis. Tuberculin skin test and IGRA determined adolescents' latent tuberculosis status at entry. The CDR3 has 13 residues. Germline CDR1 reads SQVTM; CDR2 reads ANQGSEA. Trimming stripped 3 bases from V and 5 bases from J, with 13 bases between. This table comes from immunoSEQ multiplex PCR, and its TCRdb copy is limited to in-frame clones, with some not included. Of roughly 24,000 clones listed, roughly 97% were seen once; the top ten hold roughly 6%. Sequencing input: PBMCs. The rearrangement uses TRBV29-1 and TRBJ2-5, with a weak D call TRBD1 (6 bases). This TCR was sampled from a donor between 10 and 35 years old with latent tuberculosis or without tuberculosis infection. CDR3 residues: CSVESETGETQYF. CDR3 bases: TGCAGCGTTGAGTCGGAAACAGGGGAGACCCAGTACTTC.